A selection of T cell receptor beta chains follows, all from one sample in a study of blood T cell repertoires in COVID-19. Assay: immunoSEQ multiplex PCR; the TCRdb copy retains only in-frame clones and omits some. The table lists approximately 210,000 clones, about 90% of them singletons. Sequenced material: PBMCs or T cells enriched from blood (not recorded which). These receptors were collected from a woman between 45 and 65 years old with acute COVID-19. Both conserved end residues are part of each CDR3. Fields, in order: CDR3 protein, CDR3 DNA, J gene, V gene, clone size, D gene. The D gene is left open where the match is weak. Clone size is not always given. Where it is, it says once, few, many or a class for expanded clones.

CDR3: CASSPGTGASYEQYF
DNA: TGTGCCAGTAGTCCCGGGACAGGGGCCTCCTACGAGCAGTACTTC
J: TRBJ2-7
V: TRBV19
size: NA
D: TRBD1

CDR3: CASSSPFQREILTDTQYF
DNA: TGTGCCAGCAGTTCCCCGTTCCAGCGGGAGATCCTCACAGATACGCAGTATTTT
J: TRBJ2-3
V: TRBV28
size: NA
D: TRBD2

CDR3: CASSPGQGGYEQYF
DNA: TGCGCCAGCAGTCCGGGACAGGGGGGGTACGAGCAGTACTTC
J: TRBJ2-7
V: TRBV10-2
size: NA
D: TRBD1

CDR3: CASSLHSWNTEAFF
DNA: TGTGCCAGCAGTTTACACAGTTGGAACACTGAAGCTTTCTTT
J: TRBJ1-1
V: TRBV28
size: NA
D: NA

CDR3: CASANPLAATYEQYF
DNA: TGCGCCAGCGCCAATCCACTAGCGGCGACCTACGAGCAGTACTTC
J: TRBJ2-7
V: TRBV5-1
size: few
D: TRBD2

CDR3: CASSVRGANTEAFF
DNA: TGTGCCAGTAGTGTAAGGGGCGCGAACACTGAAGCTTTCTTT
J: TRBJ1-1
V: TRBV19
size: NA
D: NA

CDR3: CASSIISSGNTIYF
DNA: TGTGCCAGTAGTATTATCAGCTCTGGAAACACCATATATTTT
J: TRBJ1-3
V: TRBV19
size: NA
D: NA

CDR3: CASSPRRDPNEQFF
DNA: TGTGCCAGCAGCCCCAGGAGGGACCCCAATGAGCAGTTCTTC
J: TRBJ2-1
V: TRBV7-3
size: NA
D: NA

CDR3: CASKAGGGGNQPQHF
DNA: TGTGCCAGCAAGGCAGGGGGCGGCGGCAATCAGCCCCAGCATTTT
J: TRBJ1-5
V: TRBV28
size: once
D: TRBD1

CDR3: CASSQDTAVTEAFF
DNA: TGTGCCAGCAGCCAAGATACCGCGGTCACTGAAGCTTTCTTT
J: TRBJ1-1
V: TRBV4-2
size: NA
D: NA

CDR3: CASSSTEYEQYF
DNA: TGCGCCAGCAGCTCTACAGAGTACGAGCAGTACTTC
J: TRBJ2-7
V: TRBV5-1
size: NA
D: NA

CDR3: CASSQRAGRRTYEQYF
DNA: TGTGCCAGCAGCCAACGTGCCGGGAGGAGGACCTACGAGCAGTACTTC
J: TRBJ2-7
V: TRBV3-1/TRBV3-2
size: NA
D: TRBD2

CDR3: CASSPLPASANNEQFF
DNA: TGTGCCAGCTCACCTCTACCAGCGTCAGCGAACAATGAGCAGTTCTTC
J: TRBJ2-1
V: TRBV18
size: NA
D: NA

CDR3: CAWSEATGGEKLFF
DNA: TGTGCCTGGAGTGAGGCAACGGGGGGTGAAAAACTGTTTTTT
J: TRBJ1-4
V: TRBV30
size: NA
D: NA

CDR3: CASSLGWGLGNEQYF
DNA: TGCGCCAGCAGCTTGGGATGGGGGCTCGGTAACGAGCAGTACTTC
J: TRBJ2-7
V: TRBV5-1
size: few
D: NA

CDR3: CASSYGQGMDEQYF
DNA: TGTGCCAGCAGTTACGGGCAGGGGATGGACGAGCAGTACTTC
J: TRBJ2-7
V: TRBV6-5
size: NA
D: NA

CDR3: CASSPGQGESNYGYTF
DNA: TGTGCCAGCAGCCCGGGACAGGGAGAGTCTAACTATGGCTACACCTTC
J: TRBJ1-2
V: TRBV27
size: NA
D: TRBD1

CDR3: CASSFSIVSSSGRIDTQYF
DNA: TGCGCCAGCAGCTTTTCGATTGTTTCTTCTAGCGGGAGAATAGATACGCAGTATTTT
J: TRBJ2-3
V: TRBV5-1
size: NA
D: TRBD2

CDR3: CATGWDRTYNEQFF
DNA: TGCGCCACCGGCTGGGACAGAACCTACAATGAGCAGTTCTTC
J: TRBJ2-1
V: TRBV4-1
size: NA
D: TRBD1

CDR3: CAISAHELAGVYNEQFF
DNA: TGTGCCATCAGTGCCCATGAACTAGCGGGAGTCTACAATGAGCAGTTCTTC
J: TRBJ2-1
V: TRBV10-3
size: NA
D: TRBD2

CDR3: CASSFSGTAYEQYF
DNA: TGTGCCAGCAGTTTTTCCGGGACAGCCTACGAGCAGTACTTC
J: TRBJ2-7
V: TRBV28
size: NA
D: TRBD1

CDR3: CASRPSGYNEQFF
DNA: TGCGCCAGCAGGCCTAGCGGATACAATGAGCAGTTCTTC
J: TRBJ2-1
V: TRBV5-1
size: NA
D: TRBD2

CDR3: CASSLRLRGGGGEKPQHF
DNA: TGTGCCAGCAGCCTCCGATTAAGGGGAGGAGGGGGGGAAAAGCCCCAGCATTTT
J: TRBJ1-5
V: TRBV28
size: NA
D: NA

CDR3: CASSLQTGAYEQYF
DNA: TGTGCCAGCAGCTTACAGACAGGGGCCTACGAGCAGTACTTC
J: TRBJ2-7
V: TRBV7-6
size: NA
D: TRBD1

CDR3: CASSLGVTGGETQYF
DNA: TGTGCCAGCAGCCTGGGGGTTACAGGGGGAGAGACCCAGTACTTC
J: TRBJ2-5
V: TRBV7-2
size: NA
D: TRBD1

CDR3: CASSRVLSSGEAYEQYF
DNA: TGCGCCAGCAGCCGAGTCTTATCTAGCGGGGAGGCCTACGAGCAGTACTTC
J: TRBJ2-7
V: TRBV4-3
size: NA
D: TRBD2

CDR3: CASSLGGSGSPNEKLFF
DNA: TGTGCCAGCAGCTTGGGGGGTTCGGGAAGTCCTAATGAAAAACTGTTTTTT
J: TRBJ1-4
V: TRBV5-4
size: NA
D: NA

CDR3: CASSTWRGGDTDTQYF
DNA: TGTGCCAGCAGCACCTGGAGAGGAGGGGACACAGATACGCAGTATTTT
J: TRBJ2-3
V: TRBV11-2
size: NA
D: NA

CDR3: CASSRGGSGNTIYF
DNA: TGTGCCAGCAGCAGGGGCGGCTCTGGAAACACCATATATTTT
J: TRBJ1-3
V: TRBV11-3
size: once
D: NA

CDR3: CASGLGTSLRETQYF
DNA: TGTGCTAGTGGTTTAGGGACTAGCTTAAGGGAGACCCAGTACTTC
J: TRBJ2-5
V: TRBV12-5
size: NA
D: TRBD2

CDR3: CASSLQVNYGYTF
DNA: TGTGCCAGCAGTTTACAGGTTAACTATGGCTACACCTTC
J: TRBJ1-2
V: TRBV12-3/TRBV12-4
size: once
D: NA

CDR3: CASSYRAPVDTEAFF
DNA: TGTGCCAGCTCATACAGGGCTCCTGTGGACACTGAAGCTTTCTTT
J: TRBJ1-1
V: TRBV18
size: NA
D: NA

CDR3: CASSVLNPTSGREDTGELFF
DNA: TGTGCCAGCAGCGTCTTAAACCCTACTAGCGGGAGAGAGGACACCGGGGAGCTGTTTTTT
J: TRBJ2-2
V: TRBV9
size: NA
D: TRBD2

CDR3: CASSLQAGLGNEQFF
DNA: TGTGCCAGCAGTCTACAAGCGGGATTGGGCAATGAGCAGTTCTTC
J: TRBJ2-1
V: TRBV27
size: NA
D: TRBD2

CDR3: CASSLSQNQPQHF
DNA: TGTGCCAGCAGTTTATCGCAGAATCAGCCCCAGCATTTT
J: TRBJ1-5
V: TRBV27
size: NA
D: NA

CDR3: CASSVVGTSPTGGYTF
DNA: TGTGCCAGCAGCGTAGTGGGGACATCTCCCACGGGTGGCTACACCTTC
J: TRBJ1-2
V: TRBV9
size: NA
D: NA

CDR3: CASSLARDNRVLADTQYF
DNA: TGTGCCAGCAGCTTAGCCCGGGACAACAGGGTATTAGCAGATACGCAGTATTTT
J: TRBJ2-3
V: TRBV13
size: NA
D: NA

CDR3: CASSQTRLRGEDTQYF
DNA: TGCGCCAGCAGCCAAACCCGCCTCCGGGGGGAGGATACGCAGTATTTT
J: TRBJ2-3
V: TRBV4-3
size: NA
D: TRBD2

CDR3: CASSLVGGTGGTEAFF
DNA: TGTGCCAGCAGCTTAGTTGGGGGAACTGGAGGGACTGAAGCTTTCTTT
J: TRBJ1-1
V: TRBV7-2
size: NA
D: NA

CDR3: CASSQTSGASTDTQYF
DNA: TGTGCCAGCAGCCAGACTAGCGGGGCTAGCACAGATACGCAGTATTTT
J: TRBJ2-3
V: TRBV7-2
size: NA
D: TRBD2

CDR3: CASSPYGAESTEAFF
DNA: TGTGCCAGCTCACCTTACGGAGCTGAGAGCACTGAAGCTTTCTTT
J: TRBJ1-1
V: TRBV18
size: NA
D: NA

CDR3: CASSPGLVHEQFF
DNA: TGTGCCAGCAGTCCAGGACTAGTCCATGAGCAGTTCTTC
J: TRBJ2-1
V: TRBV6-2/TRBV6-3
size: NA
D: TRBD2

CDR3: CASTVGGTLVNYGYTF
DNA: TGTGCCAGTACGGTCGGGGGGACACTTGTAAACTATGGCTACACCTTC
J: TRBJ1-2
V: TRBV19
size: NA
D: NA

CDR3: CASSASGGINSPLHF
DNA: TGTGCCAGCAGCGCCTCAGGGGGCATCAATTCACCCCTCCACTTT
J: TRBJ1-6
V: TRBV9
size: NA
D: TRBD1

CDR3: CASSSREGYGYTF
DNA: TGTGCCAGCAGCTCGAGGGAGGGCTATGGCTACACCTTC
J: TRBJ1-2
V: TRBV27
size: NA
D: NA

CDR3: CASSSRGTVSYEQYF
DNA: TGCGCCAGCAGCAGCCGGGGGACAGTCTCCTACGAGCAGTACTTC
J: TRBJ2-7
V: TRBV5-1
size: NA
D: NA

CDR3: CASSRDKNSNQPQHF
DNA: TGTGCCAGCAGCAGGGACAAAAATAGCAATCAGCCCCAGCATTTT
J: TRBJ1-5
V: TRBV7-2
size: NA
D: NA

CDR3: CASRFTGDSNQPQHF
DNA: TGTGCCAGCAGATTTACAGGGGATAGCAATCAGCCCCAGCATTTT
J: TRBJ1-5
V: TRBV27
size: NA
D: TRBD1